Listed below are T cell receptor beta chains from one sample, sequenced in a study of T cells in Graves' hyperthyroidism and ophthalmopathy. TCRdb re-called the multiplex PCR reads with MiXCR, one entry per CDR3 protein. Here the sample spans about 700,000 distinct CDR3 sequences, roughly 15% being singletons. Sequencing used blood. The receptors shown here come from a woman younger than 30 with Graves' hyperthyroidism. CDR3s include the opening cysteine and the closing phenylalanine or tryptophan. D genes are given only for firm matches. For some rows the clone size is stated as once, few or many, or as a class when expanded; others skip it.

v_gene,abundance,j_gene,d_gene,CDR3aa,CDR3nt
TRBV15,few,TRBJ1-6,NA,CATSTTLQTNSPLHF,TGTGCCACCAGCACCACATTACAGACCAATTCACCCCTCCACTTT
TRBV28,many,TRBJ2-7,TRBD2,CASSFAASGTYEQYF,TGTGCCAGCAGTTTCGCGGCTAGCGGAACCTACGAGCAGTACTTC
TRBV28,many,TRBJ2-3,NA,CASRNRGPGDTQYF,TGTGCCAGCAGGAACCGGGGCCCAGGGGATACGCAGTATTTT
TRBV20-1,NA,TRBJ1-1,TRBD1,CSAIGQAGTEAFF,TGCAGTGCCATCGGACAGGCGGGCACTGAAGCTTTCTTT
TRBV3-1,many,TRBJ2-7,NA,CASSRSSYEQYF,TGTGCCAGCAGCCGCAGTTCCTACGAGCAGTACTTC
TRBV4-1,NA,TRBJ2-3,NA,CASSQDMAAGWFSTQYF,TGCGCCAGCAGCCAAGATATGGCGGCAGGGTGGTTTAGTACGCAGTATTTT
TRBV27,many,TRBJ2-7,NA,CASSLVGQSYEQYF,TGTGCCAGCAGTTTGGTCGGCCAGAGCTACGAGCAGTACTTC
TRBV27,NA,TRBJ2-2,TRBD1,CASSFLPGTGAGELFF,TGTGCCAGCAGTTTCCTCCCCGGGACAGGAGCCGGGGAGCTGTTTTTT
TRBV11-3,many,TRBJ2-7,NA,CASQLGGSYEQYF,TGTGCCAGCCAATTGGGGGGAAGCTACGAGCAGTACTTC
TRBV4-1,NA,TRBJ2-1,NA,CATTGIDGNEQFF,TGCGCCACAACAGGGATCGACGGCAATGAGCAGTTCTTC
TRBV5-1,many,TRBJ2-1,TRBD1,CASSDGQGSGQFF,TGCGCCAGCAGCGATGGACAGGGATCGGGGCAGTTCTTC
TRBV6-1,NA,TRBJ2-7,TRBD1,CASSDPGTGYSYEQYF,TGTGCCAGCAGTGACCCCGGGACAGGGTATTCCTACGAGCAGTACTTC
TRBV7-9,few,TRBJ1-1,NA,CASSLGGWNTEAFF,TGTGCCAGCAGCTTAGGGGGATGGAACACTGAAGCTTTCTTT
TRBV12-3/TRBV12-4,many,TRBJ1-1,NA,CASSTTGAAFF,TGTGCCAGCAGCACAACGGGGGCAGCTTTCTTT